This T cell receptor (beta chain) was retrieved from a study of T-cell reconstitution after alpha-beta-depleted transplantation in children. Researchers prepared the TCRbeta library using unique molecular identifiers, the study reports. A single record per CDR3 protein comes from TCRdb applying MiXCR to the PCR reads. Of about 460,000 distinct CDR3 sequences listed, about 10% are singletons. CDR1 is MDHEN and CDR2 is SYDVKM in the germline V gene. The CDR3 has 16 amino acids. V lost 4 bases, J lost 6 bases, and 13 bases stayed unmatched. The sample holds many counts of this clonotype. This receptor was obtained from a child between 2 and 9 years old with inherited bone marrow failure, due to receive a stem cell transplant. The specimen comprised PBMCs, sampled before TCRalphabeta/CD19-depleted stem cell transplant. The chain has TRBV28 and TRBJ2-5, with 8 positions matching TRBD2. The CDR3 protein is CASSSVGGRFVKTQYF. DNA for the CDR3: TGTGCCAGCAGTTCAGTCGGCGGGAGGTTTGTTAAGACCCAGTACTTC.